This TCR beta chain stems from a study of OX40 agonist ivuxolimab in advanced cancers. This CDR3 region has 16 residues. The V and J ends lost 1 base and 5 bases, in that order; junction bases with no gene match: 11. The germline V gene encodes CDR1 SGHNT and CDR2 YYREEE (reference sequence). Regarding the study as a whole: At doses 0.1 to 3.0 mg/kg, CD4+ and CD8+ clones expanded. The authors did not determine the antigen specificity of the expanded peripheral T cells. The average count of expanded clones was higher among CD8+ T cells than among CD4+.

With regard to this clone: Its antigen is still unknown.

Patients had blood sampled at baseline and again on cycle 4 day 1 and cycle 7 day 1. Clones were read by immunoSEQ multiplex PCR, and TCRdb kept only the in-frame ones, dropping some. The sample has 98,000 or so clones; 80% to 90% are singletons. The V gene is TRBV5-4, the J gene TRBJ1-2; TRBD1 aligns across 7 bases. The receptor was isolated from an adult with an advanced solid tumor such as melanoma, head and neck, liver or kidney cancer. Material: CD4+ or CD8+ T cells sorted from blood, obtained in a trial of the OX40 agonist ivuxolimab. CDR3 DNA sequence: TGTGCCAGCAGCTTGTCTCCTGGACAGGCCTTTTATGGCTACACCTTC. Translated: CASSLSPGQAFYGYTF.